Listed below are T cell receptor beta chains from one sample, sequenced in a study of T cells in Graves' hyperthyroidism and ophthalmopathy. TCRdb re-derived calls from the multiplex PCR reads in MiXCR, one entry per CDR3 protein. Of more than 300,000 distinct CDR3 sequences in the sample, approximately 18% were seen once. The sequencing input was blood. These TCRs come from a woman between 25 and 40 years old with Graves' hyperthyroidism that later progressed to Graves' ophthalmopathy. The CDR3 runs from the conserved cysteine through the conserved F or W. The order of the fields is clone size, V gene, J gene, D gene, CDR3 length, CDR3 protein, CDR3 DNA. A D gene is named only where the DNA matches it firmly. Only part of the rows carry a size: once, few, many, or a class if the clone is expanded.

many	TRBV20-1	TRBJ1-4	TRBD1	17	CSARDGTGVYVEEKLFF	TGCAGTGCTAGAGACGGGACAGGGGTTTATGTCGAGGAAAAACTGTTTTTT
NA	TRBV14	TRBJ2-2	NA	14	CASEAHRGTGELFF	TGTGCCAGCGAGGCCCACAGAGGCACCGGGGAGCTGTTTTTT
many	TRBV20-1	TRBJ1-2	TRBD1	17	CSARDRSGQGMSYGYTF	TGCAGTGCTAGAGATCGGAGTGGACAGGGTATGAGCTATGGCTACACCTTC
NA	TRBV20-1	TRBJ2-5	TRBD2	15	CSARDAGGRGETQYF	TGCAGTGCTAGAGATGCGGGAGGCCGGGGGGAGACCCAGTACTTC
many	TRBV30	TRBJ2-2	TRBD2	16	CATGRAGGKNTGELFF	TGTGCCACGGGGCGTGCGGGGGGGAAGAACACCGGGGAGCTGTTTTTT
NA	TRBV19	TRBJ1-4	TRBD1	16	CASSRTGTATNEKLFF	TGTGCCAGTAGTAGGACAGGCACTGCAACTAATGAAAAACTGTTTTTT
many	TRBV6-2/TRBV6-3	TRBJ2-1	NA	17	CASSPLGRSSSYNEQFF	TGTGCCAGCAGCCCCCTCGGGCGGAGTAGCTCCTACAATGAGCAGTTCTTC
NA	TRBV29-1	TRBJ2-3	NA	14	CSVNGQGWTDTQYF	TGCAGCGTCAATGGGCAGGGGTGGACAGATACGCAGTATTTT
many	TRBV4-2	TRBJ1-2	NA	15	CASSQAGGLMGGYTF	TGTGCCAGCAGCCAAGCGGGAGGACTGATGGGTGGCTACACCTTC
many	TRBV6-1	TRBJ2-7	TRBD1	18	CASSPGTGGSLVSYEQYF	TGTGCCAGCAGCCCCGGGACAGGGGGCTCGTTAGTTTCCTACGAGCAGTACTTC
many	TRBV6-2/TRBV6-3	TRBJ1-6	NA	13	CARWGLWDSPLHF	TGTGCCAGATGGGGGTTATGGGATTCACCCCTCCACTTT
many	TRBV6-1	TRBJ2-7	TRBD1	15	CASSEGTGGSYEQYF	TGTGCCAGCAGTGAAGGGACAGGGGGCTCCTACGAGCAGTACTTC
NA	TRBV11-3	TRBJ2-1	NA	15	CASSVEDPSYNEQFF	TGTGCCAGCAGCGTAGAAGATCCTTCCTACAATGAGCAGTTCTTC
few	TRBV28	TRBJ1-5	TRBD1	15	CASSETGFGNQPQHF	TGTGCCAGCAGCGAGACAGGGTTCGGAAATCAGCCCCAGCATTTT
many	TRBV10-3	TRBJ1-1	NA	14	CAISARRENTEAFF	TGTGCCATCAGTGCTAGGCGCGAGAACACTGAAGCTTTCTTT
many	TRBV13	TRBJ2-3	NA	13	CASSSTGVRTQYF	TGTGCCAGCAGCTCCACCGGGGTTAGAACGCAGTATTTT
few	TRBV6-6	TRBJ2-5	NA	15	CASSYRSGTQETQYF	TGTGCCAGCAGTTACCGTTCAGGGACCCAAGAGACCCAGTACTTC
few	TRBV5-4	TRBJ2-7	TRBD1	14	CASSYRGRTYEQYF	TGTGCCAGCAGTTACAGGGGGCGCACCTACGAGCAGTACTTC
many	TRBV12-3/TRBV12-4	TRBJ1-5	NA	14	CASRPTGNNQPQHF	TGTGCCAGCAGACCCACAGGAAACAATCAGCCCCAGCATTTT
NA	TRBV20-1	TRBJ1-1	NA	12	CSARDSRTEAFF	TGCAGTGCTAGAGATTCCAGGACAGAAGCTTTCTTT
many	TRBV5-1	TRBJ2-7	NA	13	CASSVDRDYEQYF	TGCGCCAGCAGCGTAGACAGAGACTACGAGCAGTACTTC
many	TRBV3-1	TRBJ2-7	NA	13	CASSPGWRYEQYF	TGTGCCAGCAGCCCGGGCTGGCGCTACGAGCAGTACTTC
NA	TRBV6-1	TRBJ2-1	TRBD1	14	CASSPQGLYNEQFF	TGTGCCAGCAGCCCACAGGGGCTTTACAATGAGCAGTTCTTC
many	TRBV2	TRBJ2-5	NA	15	CASLSAFPVQETQYF	TGTGCCAGCCTCTCGGCCTTCCCCGTTCAAGAGACCCAGTACTTC
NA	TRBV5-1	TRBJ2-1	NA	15	CASSLSRDLYNEQFF	TGCGCCAGCAGCTTGAGCAGAGACCTTTACAATGAGCAGTTCTTC
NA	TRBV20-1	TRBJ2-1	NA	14	CSVARSGSYNEQFF	TGCAGTGTCGCGAGGAGTGGGTCCTACAATGAGCAGTTCTTC
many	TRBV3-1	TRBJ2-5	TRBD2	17	CASSQEGPAGEQETQYF	TGTGCCAGCAGCCAAGAAGGCCCAGCGGGAGAACAAGAGACCCAGTACTTC
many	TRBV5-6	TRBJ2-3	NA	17	CASSLEPTLHRTDTQYF	TGTGCCAGCAGCTTGGAGCCTACGCTCCATCGCACAGATACGCAGTATTTT
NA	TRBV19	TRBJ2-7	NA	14	CASSIRGNLYEQYF	TGTGCCAGTAGTATAAGGGGGAATCTCTACGAGCAGTACTTC
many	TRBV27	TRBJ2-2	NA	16	CASSLEGRLPTGELFF	TGTGCCAGCAGTTTGGAGGGTCGTCTACCCACCGGGGAGCTGTTTTTT
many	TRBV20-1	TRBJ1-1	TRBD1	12	CSAQRTGTEAFF	TGCAGTGCTCAAAGGACAGGGACCGAAGCTTTCTTT
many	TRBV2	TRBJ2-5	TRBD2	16	CASSGSGGAGRETQYF	TGTGCCAGCAGTGGTAGCGGGGGGGCAGGCCGGGAGACCCAGTACTTC
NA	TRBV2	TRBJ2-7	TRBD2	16	CASSEWVTSGIGEQYF	TGTGCCAGCAGTGAGTGGGTTACTAGCGGGATAGGGGAGCAGTACTTC
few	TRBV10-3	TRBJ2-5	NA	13	CAISEDTGGARYF	TGTGCCATCAGTGAAGATACAGGCGGGGCCCGGTACTTC
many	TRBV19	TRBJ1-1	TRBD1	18	CASSSGLVRDSRNTEAFF	TGTGCCAGTAGTAGTGGACTCGTACGGGACAGCCGTAACACTGAAGCTTTCTTT
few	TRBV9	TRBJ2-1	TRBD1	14	CASSVEQGADEQFF	TGTGCCAGCAGCGTAGAGCAGGGGGCGGATGAGCAGTTCTTC
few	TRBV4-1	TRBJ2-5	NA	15	CASSQERGVWKTQYF	TGCGCCAGCAGCCAAGAAAGGGGGGTTTGGAAGACCCAGTACTTC
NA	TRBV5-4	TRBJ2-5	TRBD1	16	CASSQSARTGEETQYF	TGTGCCAGCAGCCAAAGTGCCAGGACAGGGGAAGAGACCCAGTACTTC
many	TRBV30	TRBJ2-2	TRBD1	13	CARRDRPTGELFF	TGTGCCCGTCGGGACAGGCCCACCGGGGAGCTGTTTTTT
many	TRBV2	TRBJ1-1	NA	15	CASSGYRESGPEAFF	TGTGCCAGCAGTGGATACAGGGAAAGCGGCCCTGAAGCTTTCTTT
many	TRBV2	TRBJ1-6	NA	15	CAGGQWSSYNSPLHF	TGTGCCGGCGGACAGTGGAGCTCCTATAATTCACCCCTCCACTTT
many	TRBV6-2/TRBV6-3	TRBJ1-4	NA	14	CATEGSATNEKLFF	TGTGCGACTGAGGGATCCGCAACTAATGAAAAACTGTTTTTT
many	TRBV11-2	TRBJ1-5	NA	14	CASSLRRINQPQHF	TGTGCCAGCAGCTTACGGCGGATTAATCAGCCCCAGCATTTT
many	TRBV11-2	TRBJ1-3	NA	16	CASSSYSEISGNTIYF	TGTGCCAGCAGCTCGTACTCGGAGATATCTGGAAACACCATATATTTT